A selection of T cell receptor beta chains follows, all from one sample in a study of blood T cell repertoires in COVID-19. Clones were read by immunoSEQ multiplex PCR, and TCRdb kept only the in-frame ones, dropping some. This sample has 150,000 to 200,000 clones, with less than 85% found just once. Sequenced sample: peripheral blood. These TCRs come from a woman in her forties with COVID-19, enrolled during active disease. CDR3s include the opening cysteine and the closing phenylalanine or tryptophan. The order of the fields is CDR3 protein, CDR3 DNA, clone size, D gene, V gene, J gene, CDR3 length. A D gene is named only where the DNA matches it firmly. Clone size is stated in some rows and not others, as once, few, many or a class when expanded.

CASSVRPQVTEAFF	TGTGCCAGCAGCGTCCGCCCACAGGTTACTGAAGCTTTCTTT	-	-	TRBV9	TRBJ1-1	14
CASSPRQGKDTQYF	TGTGCCAGCAGCCCGCGACAGGGCAAAGATACGCAGTATTTT	-	TRBD1	TRBV14	TRBJ2-3	14
CASSLGGTANNYGYTF	TGTGCCAGCAGCTTGGGCGGGACAGCTAATAACTATGGCTACACCTTC	few	TRBD1	TRBV5-6	TRBJ1-2	16
CASSSTGDRARETQYF	TGTGCCAGCAGCTCGACTGGGGACAGGGCTCGGGAGACCCAGTACTTC	-	TRBD1	TRBV7-3	TRBJ2-5	16
CSASVSGLAGTARGTQYF	TGCAGTGCTAGTGTATCGGGACTAGCGGGTACTGCGCGAGGTACGCAGTATTTT	-	TRBD2	TRBV20-1	TRBJ2-3	18
CASSYSGTQGYIQYF	TGTGCCAGCAGTTACTCGGGGACTCAAGGGTACATTCAGTACTTC	few	-	TRBV6-5	TRBJ2-4	15
CASSQGRRQGQFF	TGTGCCAGCAGCCAAGGACGCAGACAGGGGCAGTTCTTC	-	TRBD1	TRBV14	TRBJ2-1	13
CASSERGMKAGPMSQPQHF	TGTGCCAGCAGTGAACGGGGGATGAAGGCAGGGCCCATGAGTCAGCCCCAGCATTTT	-	-	TRBV2	TRBJ1-5	19
CASSTNRLESYEQYF	TGTGCCAGTAGTACTAACAGGTTGGAATCCTACGAGCAGTACTTC	-	-	TRBV19	TRBJ2-7	15
CASSAGSPVSSSYNEQFF	TGTGCCAGCTCAGCCGGGTCTCCCGTAAGTAGCTCCTACAATGAGCAGTTCTTC	-	-	TRBV18	TRBJ2-1	18
CASSMGQGYEQYF	TGTGCCAGTAGTATGGGACAAGGCTACGAGCAGTACTTC	-	-	TRBV19	TRBJ2-7	13
CASSQDSLIGNQPQHF	TGTGCCAGCAGCCAAGACAGTCTTATAGGCAATCAGCCCCAGCATTTT	-	-	TRBV11-2	TRBJ1-5	16
CASSLESSDEQYF	TGTGCCAGCAGCTTGGAGTCCTCGGACGAGCAGTACTTC	few	-	TRBV5-4	TRBJ2-7	13
CASRMGRSHHEQYF	TGTGCCAGCAGGATGGGGAGGAGCCACCACGAGCAGTACTTC	-	-	TRBV11-2	TRBJ2-7	14
CASSGDREGLPEAFF	TGTGCCAGTAGTGGGGACAGGGAAGGTTTACCCGAAGCTTTCTTT	-	TRBD1	TRBV19	TRBJ1-1	15
CASSLGRGLIDTEAFF	TGTGCCAGCAGCTTAGGTAGAGGGTTAATCGACACTGAAGCTTTCTTT	-	-	TRBV7-9	TRBJ1-1	16
CASSLHQANSPLHF	TGTGCCAGCAGCTTACACCAAGCTAATTCACCCCTCCACTTT	-	-	TRBV11-2	TRBJ1-6	14
CASSLTSGANTGELFF	TGCGCCAGCAGTCTGACTAGCGGGGCTAACACCGGGGAGCTGTTTTTT	-	TRBD2	TRBV10-2	TRBJ2-2	16
CSVGPPEVTQYF	TGCAGCGTTGGGCCCCCGGAGGTTACGCAGTATTTT	-	-	TRBV29-1	TRBJ2-3	12
CASSPTGSNYGYTF	TGTGCCAGCAGTCCAACAGGGTCTAACTATGGCTACACCTTC	once	-	TRBV6-5	TRBJ1-2	14